One and the same sample provided the 22 T cell receptor beta chains below, sequenced in a study of T cells in Graves' hyperthyroidism and ophthalmopathy. What was amplified from RNA transcripts were TCR beta CDR3 regions. In the first-round RT-PCR of the TCR CDR3, the HTBI primer set was used. TCRdb fed the multiplex PCR reads into MiXCR, producing one record per CDR3 protein. Of about 380,000 distinct CDR3 sequences listed, 15% to 20% are singletons. The sequenced sample was blood. Receptor source: a man younger than 30 with Graves' ophthalmopathy.

This clonotype was found many times. The V gene is TRBV5-1, the J gene TRBJ2-5, with TRBD1 matching over 9 bases. J lost 5 bases, V lost 4 bases, and 12 bases had no gene match. The CDR3 is 16 residues long. In germline, CDR1 is SGHRS, CDR2 YFSETQ. CDR3 region: CASSPLAQGAMETQYF. CDR3 DNA: TGCGCCAGCAGCCCACTAGCACAGGGGGCAATGGAGACCCAGTACTTC.

This clonotype was seen at least ten times. J is TRBJ2-3 and V is TRBV7-9; D remains ambiguous. The germline V and J ends were trimmed by 5 bases and 0 bases, with 12 bases remaining between them. CDR3 length: 15 residues. Germline V CDR1 and CDR2: SEHNR, FQNEAQ (reference sequence). CDR3 in DNA: TGTGCCAGCAGCCTCCAGGTTCCAAGCACAGATACGCAGTATTTT. Amino acid sequence: CASSLQVPSTDTQYF.

The chain employs TRBV2 and TRBJ2-1, with 12 positions matching TRBD2. V trimming: 9 bases; J trimming: 9 bases; junction bases outside the gene matches: 12. This CDR3 spans 15 amino acids. Per the germline V gene, CDR1 is SNHLY and CDR2 is FYNNEI. The CDR3 sequence: CARLITSGGRGEQFF. The CDR3 region has the DNA TGTGCCAGACTTATTACTAGCGGGGGGCGGGGTGAGCAGTTCTTC. Filled out from reference TRBV2 and TRBJ2-1, the complete variable domain reads EPEVTQTPSHQVTQMGQEVILRCVPISNHLYFYWYRQILGQKVEFLVSFYNNEISEKSEIFDDQFSVERPDGSNFTLKIRSTKLEDSAMYFCARLITSGGRGEQFFGPGTRLTVL.

This rearrangement joins TRBV7-9 to TRBJ1-1, with a possible D match to TRBD1 (5 bases). The V end lost 1 base, the J end lost 13 bases, and 16 bases lay between the germline ends. CDR3 length: 13 residues. Germline V CDR1 and CDR2: SEHNR, FQNEAQ (reference sequence). CDR3 in DNA: TGTGCCAGCAGCTTAGGGGGGGATCCCAGAGATTTCTTT. This translates into CASSLGGDPRDFF.

The gene calls are TRBV3-1 and TRBJ2-7; TRBD2 matches 10 bases. V trimming: 4 bases; J trimming: 2 bases; junction bases outside the gene matches: 2. From germline, CDR1 is LGHDT and CDR2 YNNKEL (reference sequence). CDR3 size: 14 residues. The CDR3 bases are TGTGCCAGCAGCCCAGGACTAGCGGCCTACGAGCAGTACTTC. This encodes CASSPGLAAYEQYF.

This chain joins TRBV4-1 and TRBJ1-5, with D perhaps TRBD1 (5 bases). The V end was cut by 4 bases, the J end by 4 bases, with 14 bases between. Germline V gene lookup returns CDR1 MGHRA and CDR2 YSYEKL. The CDR3 contains 15 residues. In DNA form, the CDR3 reads TGCGCCAGCAGCCCTTGGGACGCCGGTAATCAGCCCCAGCATTTT. Residues: CASSPWDAGNQPQHF.

To note about this clonotype: A read error may explain this, as a much larger clone is one base away. This chain links TRBV9 with TRBJ2-7, with a weak D call TRBD1 (6 bases). Trimming pared 4 bases from V and 5 bases from J, leaving 16 bases between. From germline, CDR1 is SGDLS and CDR2 YYNGEE. The CDR3 extends over 14 amino acids. Written as DNA, the CDR3 is TGTGCCAGCAGCTTAGTTAGGGACATCCACGAGCAGTACTTC. This gives the protein CASSLVRDIHEQYF.

A single count supports this clonotype. The chain is built from TRBV20-1 and TRBJ2-3; TRBD1 aligns across 9 bases. CDR3 length: 13 amino acids. Germline V CDR1 and CDR2: DFQATT, SNEGSKA (reference sequence). The J segment lost 5 bases and the V segment lost 5 bases, leaving 5 bases of the junction unmatched. The CDR3 spells CSAAGTGIDTQYF. The CDR3 bases are TGCAGTGCTGCCGGGACAGGGATAGATACGCAGTATTTT.

This clonotype appeared a few times. It may be a read error: a sequence one base away is much more abundant. J is TRBJ2-3 and V is TRBV2; 8 bases are a match to TRBD2. V dropped 8 bases and J dropped 6; count of bases not matched to a gene: 16. The CDR3 spans 16 residues. Germline V gives CDR1 SNHLY, CDR2 FYNNEI. CDR3 coding DNA: TGTGCCAGCTCCCGTTGCCTAGCGGGTGGGGGCGATACGCAGTATTTT. Translated, it gives CASSRCLAGGGDTQYF.

This clonotype was observed at least ten times. J is TRBJ1-6 and V is TRBV6-5; unclear D gene. The V end lost 0 bases, the J end lost 8 bases, and 11 bases lay between the germline ends. CDR3 length: 15 residues. Germline lookup yields CDR1 MNHEY and CDR2 SVGAGI. Here the CDR3 reads CASSYSPGVDSPLHF. The CDR3 DNA reads as TGTGCCAGCAGTTACTCGCCAGGCGTAGATTCACCCCTCCACTTT.

This clonotype has ten or more counts. This chain connects TRBV6-1 to TRBJ2-1; D not certain. CDR1 and CDR2 (germline): MNHNS, SASEGT. This CDR3 is built from 14 residues. Trimming took 5 bases from V and 5 from J, leaving 13 bases between them. The CDR3 sequence: CASSYRQTNNEQFF. The CDR3 nucleotides are TGTGCCAGCAGTTACCGGCAGACAAACAATGAGCAGTTCTTC.

At least ten counts were recorded for this clonotype. This rearrangement joins TRBV11-3 to TRBJ2-1, with 8 positions matching TRBD1. The CDR3 has 13 residues. J lost 9 bases, V lost 4 bases, and 5 bases had no gene match. The germline gives CDR1 SGHNT, CDR2 YENEEA. The DNA of the CDR3 is TGTGCCAGCAGCTCTACAGGGGGACTTGAGCAGTTCTTC. Its translation is CASSSTGGLEQFF.

The chain is built from TRBV28 and TRBJ2-7; 9 bases align to TRBD1. CDR1 and CDR2 from the germline V gene are MDHEN and SYDVKM. V lost 10 bases and J lost 1; bases outside the gene matches: 8. This CDR3 is built from 14 residues. In nucleotides, the CDR3 is TGTGCCAACCGCCCCGGGACAGGGTCCTACGAGCAGTACTTC. Amino acid sequence: CANRPGTGSYEQYF.

In its sample, this clonotype was seen many times. The V gene is TRBV20-1, the J gene TRBJ1-2, with 7 bases that match TRBD1. CDR1 and CDR2 (germline): DFQATT, SNEGSKA (reference sequence). V lost 5 bases, J lost 4 bases, and 19 bases stayed unmatched. CDR3 length: 17 amino acids. The CDR3 reads CSASLRDSQDLFYGYTF. The CDR3 region has the DNA TGCAGTGCTTCCCTCCGGGACAGCCAGGACCTATTCTATGGCTACACCTTC.

V usage is TRBV25-1 and J usage is TRBJ1-2; D unresolved. V lost 2 bases and J lost 1, with 2 bases in between. The CDR3 runs 12 residues. Germline loops: CDR1 MGHDK, CDR2 SYGVNS. CDR3 nucleotide sequence: TGTGCCAGCAGTGAACGTAACTATGGCTACACCTTC. This gives the protein CASSERNYGYTF.

CDR3 sequence reads: CSPSGQGETQYF. DNA for the CDR3: TGCTCTCCAAGTGGGCAGGGCGAGACCCAGTACTTC. The chain is built from TRBV20-1 and TRBJ2-5, with D maybe TRBD1 (5 bases). There are 12 residues in the CDR3. CDR1 DFQATT and CDR2 SNEGSKA come from the germline V gene (reference sequence).

As to this clonotype: It may be a read error: a sequence one base away is much more abundant. The V and J genes are TRBV25-1 and TRBJ1-1, with 7 nucleotides matching TRBD1. CDR3 length equals 13 residues. Looked up from germline, CDR1 is MGHDK and CDR2 is SYGVNS. CDR3 residues: CAGSELGQTEAFF. For the CDR3, the DNA is TGTGCCGGCAGTGAATTGGGACAGACTGAAGCTTTCTTT. Full variable domain (remainder filled in from reference TRBV25-1 and TRBJ1-1): EADIYQTPRYLVIGTGKKITLECSQTMGHDKMYWYQQDPGMELHLIHYSYGVNSTEKGDLSSESTVSRIRTEHFPLTLESARPSHTSQYLCAGSELGQTEAFFGQGTRLTVV.

This clonotype turned up a few times. The gene calls are TRBV7-6 and TRBJ2-1; 13 nucleotides match TRBD2. V trimming: 5 bases; J trimming: 9 bases; junction bases outside the gene matches: 10. The CDR3 sequence is 16 residues long. Looked up from germline, CDR1 is SGHVS and CDR2 is FNYEAQ. This CDR3 is CASSPQTSGGRGEQFF. In nucleotides, the CDR3 is TGTGCCAGCAGCCCCCAGACTAGCGGGGGGCGGGGTGAGCAGTTCTTC.

The rearrangement joins TRBV12-3 or TRBV12-4 to TRBJ2-5; 10 nucleotides match TRBD1. The junction had 9 bases not matched to a gene; V was cut back by 6 bases and J by 5 bases. The CDR3 covers 15 residues. The CDR3 loop reads CASSFPWTGGETQYF. The DNA of the CDR3 is TGTGCCAGCAGCTTCCCCTGGACAGGGGGGGAGACCCAGTACTTC.

The rearrangement uses TRBV9 and TRBJ2-1; D is undetermined. There are 11 residues in the CDR3. Trimming removed 3 bases from V and 9 bases from J, with 7 bases in between. Germline V gene lookup returns CDR1 SGDLS and CDR2 YYNGEE. The CDR3 loop reads CASSAGSEQFF. The CDR3 DNA sequence: TGTGCCAGCAGCGCGGGCAGTGAGCAGTTCTTC.

The CDR3 spells CASSVNPNTGELFF. The CDR3 nucleotides are TGTGCCAGCAGCGTCAACCCGAACACCGGGGAGCTGTTTTTT. This chain connects TRBV7-9 to TRBJ2-2; no clear D. V dropped 5 bases and J dropped 0 bases, with 7 bases sitting between them. The germline CDR1 and CDR2 sequences are SEHNR and FQNEAQ (reference sequence). The CDR3 contains 14 residues.

This clonotype was seen ten or more times. This sequence joins TRBV2 and TRBJ2-5; maybe TRBD1 (6 bases). CDR1 is SNHLY, CDR2 FYNNEI, per germline. V lost 6 bases and J 3 bases, leaving 8 bases between the germline ends. The CDR3 contains 12 residues. CDR3 nucleotide sequence: TGTGCCAGCAGAGGGGGAGAAGAGACCCAGTACTTC. It yields the protein CASRGGEETQYF.